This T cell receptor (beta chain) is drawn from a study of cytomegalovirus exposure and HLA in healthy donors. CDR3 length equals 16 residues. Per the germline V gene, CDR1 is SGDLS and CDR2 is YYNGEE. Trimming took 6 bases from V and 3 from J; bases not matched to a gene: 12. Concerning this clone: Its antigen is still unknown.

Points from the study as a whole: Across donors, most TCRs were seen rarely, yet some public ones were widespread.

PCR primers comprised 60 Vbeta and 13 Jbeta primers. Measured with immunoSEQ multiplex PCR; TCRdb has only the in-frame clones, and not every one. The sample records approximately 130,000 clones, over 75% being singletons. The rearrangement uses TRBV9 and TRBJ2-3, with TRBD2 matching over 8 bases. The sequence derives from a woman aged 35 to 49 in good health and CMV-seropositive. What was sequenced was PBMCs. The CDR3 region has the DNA TGTGCCAGCACCAAACAGGTCGCGGGGGGAACAGATACGCAGTATTTT. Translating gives CASTKQVAGGTDTQYF.